This T cell receptor (beta chain) was sequenced in a study of beta chain features in type 1 diabetes. Overall study findings and caveats: Type 1 diabetes patients had TCRB CDR3s that were shorter (moderately but significantly so) in all four CD4+ subsets.

The investigators reverse transcribed all of the isolated RNA, so they sequenced expressed TCRB transcripts. It was found that naive, central memory and regulatory T cell samples averaged approximately 3.5 million reads. Profiling relied on immunoSEQ multiplex PCR, and the TCRdb table lists in-frame clones only, not all of them. The repertoire holds 250,000 to 300,000 clones, with about 23% as singletons. CDR3 length: 19 residues. Deletions cut 0 bases from V and 4 bases from J, with 23 bases between. This clone occurred a few times. Its specificity is not known. The sequencing sample was made of naive CD4+ T cells from blood. The receptor's source is a woman between 25 and 40 years old with type 1 diabetes. The rearrangement uses TRBV23-1 and TRBJ2-3, with a possible D match to TRBD1 (5 bases). TRBV23-1 is recorded as an ORF, its role being uncertain. The DNA of the CDR3 is TGCGCCAGCAGTCAATCGCAGGCAGGGAATTCTCGGTCCCCAGATACGCAGTATTTT. Translating gives CASSQSQAGNSRSPDTQYF.